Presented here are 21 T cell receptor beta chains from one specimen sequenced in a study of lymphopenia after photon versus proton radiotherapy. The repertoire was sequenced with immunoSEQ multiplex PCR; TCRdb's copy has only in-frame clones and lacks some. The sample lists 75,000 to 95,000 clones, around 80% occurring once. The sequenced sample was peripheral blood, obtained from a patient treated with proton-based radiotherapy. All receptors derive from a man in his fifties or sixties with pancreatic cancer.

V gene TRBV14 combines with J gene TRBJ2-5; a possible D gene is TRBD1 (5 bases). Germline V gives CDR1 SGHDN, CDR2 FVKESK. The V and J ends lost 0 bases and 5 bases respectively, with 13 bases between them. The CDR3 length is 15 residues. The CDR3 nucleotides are TGTGCCAGCAGCCAAGATACCAGGGCATGGGAGACCCAGTACTTC. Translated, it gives CASSQDTRAWETQYF.

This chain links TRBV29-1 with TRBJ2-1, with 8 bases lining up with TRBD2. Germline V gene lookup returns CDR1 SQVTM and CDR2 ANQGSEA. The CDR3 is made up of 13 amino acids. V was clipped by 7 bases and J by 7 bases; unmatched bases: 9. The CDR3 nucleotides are TGCAGCGCCCCTGGGCGGGGGGCGAATGAGCAGTTCTTC. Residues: CSAPGRGANEQFF.

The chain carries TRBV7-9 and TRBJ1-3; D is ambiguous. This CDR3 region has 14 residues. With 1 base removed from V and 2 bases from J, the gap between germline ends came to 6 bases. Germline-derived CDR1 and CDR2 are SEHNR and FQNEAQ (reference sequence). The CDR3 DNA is TGTGCCAGCAGCTTAGGTACGGCTGGAAACACCATATATTTT. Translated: CASSLGTAGNTIYF. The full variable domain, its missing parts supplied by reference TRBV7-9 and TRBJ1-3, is DTGVSQNPRHKITKRGQNVTFRCDPISEHNRLYWYRQTLGQGPEFLTYFQNEAQLEKSRLLSDRFSAERPKGSFSTLEIQRTEQGDSAMYLCASSLGTAGNTIYFGEGSWLTVV.

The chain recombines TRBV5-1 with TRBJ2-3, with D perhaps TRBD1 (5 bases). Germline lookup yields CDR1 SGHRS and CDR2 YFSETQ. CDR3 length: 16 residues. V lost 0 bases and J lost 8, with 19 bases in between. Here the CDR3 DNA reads TGCGCCAGCAGCTTGGTTCAGGGATCCCCGGAGTCTACGCAGTATTTT. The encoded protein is CASSLVQGSPESTQYF.

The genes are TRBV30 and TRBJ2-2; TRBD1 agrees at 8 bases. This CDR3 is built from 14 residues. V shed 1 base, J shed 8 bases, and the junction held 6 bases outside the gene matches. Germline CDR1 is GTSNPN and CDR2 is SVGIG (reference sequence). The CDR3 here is CAWSGRQGSGELFF. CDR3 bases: TGTGCCTGGAGTGGCCGACAGGGGTCGGGGGAGCTGTTTTTT.

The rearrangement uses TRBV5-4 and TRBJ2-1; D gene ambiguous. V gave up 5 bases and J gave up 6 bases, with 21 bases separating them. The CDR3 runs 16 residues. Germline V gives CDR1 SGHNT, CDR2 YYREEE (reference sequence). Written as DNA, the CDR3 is TGTGCCAGCAGAAACTCAAAGGGCAGGAGCGCCAATGAGCAGTTCTTC. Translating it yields CASRNSKGRSANEQFF.

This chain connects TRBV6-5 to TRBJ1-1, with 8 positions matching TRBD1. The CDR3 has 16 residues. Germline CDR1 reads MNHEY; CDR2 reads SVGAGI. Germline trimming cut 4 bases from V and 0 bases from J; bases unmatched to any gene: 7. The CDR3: CASSWQQGAVNTEAFF. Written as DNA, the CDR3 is TGTGCCAGCAGTTGGCAGCAGGGGGCGGTGAACACTGAAGCTTTCTTT.

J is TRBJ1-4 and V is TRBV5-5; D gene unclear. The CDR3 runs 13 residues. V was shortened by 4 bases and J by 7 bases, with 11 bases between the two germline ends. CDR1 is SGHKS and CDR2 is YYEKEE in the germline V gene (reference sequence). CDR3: CASSPMYREKLFF. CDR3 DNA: TGTGCCAGCAGCCCCATGTACCGTGAAAAACTGTTTTTT.

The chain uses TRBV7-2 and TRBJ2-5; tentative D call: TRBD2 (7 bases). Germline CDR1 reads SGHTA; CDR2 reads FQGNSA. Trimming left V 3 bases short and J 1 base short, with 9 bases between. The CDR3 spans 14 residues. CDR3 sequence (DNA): TGTGCCAGCAGCTTGGGGGGGCCCCAAGAGACCCAGTACTTC. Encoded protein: CASSLGGPQETQYF.

The CDR3 bases are TGTGCCAGCAGCGTAATACAGGGGGCGCTGGGTGAGCAGTACTTC. Translation gives CASSVIQGALGEQYF. This rearrangement joins TRBV7-9 to TRBJ2-7; 9 bases line up with TRBD1. Trimming removed 5 bases from V and 7 bases from J; junction bases left unmatched: 12. The germline V gene encodes CDR1 SEHNR and CDR2 FQNEAQ (reference sequence). This CDR3 comprises 15 residues.

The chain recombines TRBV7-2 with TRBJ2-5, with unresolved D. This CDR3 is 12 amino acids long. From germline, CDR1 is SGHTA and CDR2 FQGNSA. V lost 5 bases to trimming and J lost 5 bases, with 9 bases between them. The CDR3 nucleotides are TGTGCCAGCAGCCCATACCGGGAGACCCAGTACTTC. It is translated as CASSPYRETQYF.

Here the CDR3 DNA reads TGTGCCAGCATGCTACAGGGGGCGATAAATAGGCGATTAGATACGCAGTATTTT. As protein: CASMLQGAINRRLDTQYF. The chain has TRBV5-4 and TRBJ2-3; 9 positions match TRBD1. This CDR3 has 18 residues. The trim removed 6 bases at V and 5 bases at J, leaving 19 bases unmatched. The germline V gene encodes CDR1 SGHNT and CDR2 YYREEE (reference sequence). Full variable domain (rest looked up from reference TRBV5-4 and TRBJ2-3): ETGVTQSPTHLIKTRGQQVTLRCSSQSGHNTVSWYQQALGQGPQFIFQYYREEENGRGNFPPRFSGLQFPNYSSELNVNALELDDSALYLCASMLQGAINRRLDTQYFGPGTRLTVL.

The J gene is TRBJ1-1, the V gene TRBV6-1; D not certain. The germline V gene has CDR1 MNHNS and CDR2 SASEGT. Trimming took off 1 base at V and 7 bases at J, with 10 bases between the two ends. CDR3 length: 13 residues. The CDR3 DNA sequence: TGTGCCAGCAGTGAAGTGGGGATCGGTGAAGCTTTCTTT. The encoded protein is CASSEVGIGEAFF.

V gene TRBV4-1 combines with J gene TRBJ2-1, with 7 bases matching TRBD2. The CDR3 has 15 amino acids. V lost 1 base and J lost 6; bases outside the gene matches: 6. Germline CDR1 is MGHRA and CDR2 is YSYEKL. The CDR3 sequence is CASSQGVLAGNEQFF. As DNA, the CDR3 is TGCGCCAGCAGCCAAGGTGTATTAGCGGGCAATGAGCAGTTCTTC.

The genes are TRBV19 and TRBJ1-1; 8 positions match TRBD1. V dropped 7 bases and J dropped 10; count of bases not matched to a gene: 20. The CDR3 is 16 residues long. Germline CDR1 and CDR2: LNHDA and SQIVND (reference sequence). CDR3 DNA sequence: TGTGCCAGTACCCTCCTTGGCAGGGGGCCGTGGATTGCAGCTTTCTTT. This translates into CASTLLGRGPWIAAFF.

This CDR3 reads CASSEMGIVSGNTIYF. The CDR3 DNA reads TGTGCCAGCAGCGAGATGGGGATTGTTTCTGGAAACACCATATATTTT. The chain recombines TRBV6-6 with TRBJ1-3; the D is unclear. CDR1 MNHNY and CDR2 SVGAGI come from the germline V gene (reference sequence). The germline V and J ends were trimmed by 6 bases and 1 base, with 16 bases remaining between them. This CDR3 has 16 amino acids.

CDR3 residues: CASSLGAQLENTIYF. In DNA form, the CDR3 reads TGTGCCAGCAGCTTAGGGGCGCAGTTGGAAAACACCATATATTTT. The rearrangement links TRBV7-9 to TRBJ1-3, with no clear D. V lost 1 base and J lost 6, with 13 bases in between. This CDR3 contains 15 residues. From germline, CDR1 is SEHNR and CDR2 FQNEAQ (reference sequence).

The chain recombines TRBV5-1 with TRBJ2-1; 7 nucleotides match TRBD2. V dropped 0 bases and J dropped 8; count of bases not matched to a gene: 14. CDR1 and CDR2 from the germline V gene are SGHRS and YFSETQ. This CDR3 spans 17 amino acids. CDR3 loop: CASSLGKGSGARDEQFF. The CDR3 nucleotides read TGCGCCAGCAGCTTGGGGAAAGGGAGCGGGGCTCGCGATGAGCAGTTCTTC.

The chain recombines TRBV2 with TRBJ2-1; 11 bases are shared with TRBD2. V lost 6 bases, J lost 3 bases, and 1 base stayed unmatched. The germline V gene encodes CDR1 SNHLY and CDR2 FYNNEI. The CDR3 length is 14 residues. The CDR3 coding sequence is TGTGCCAGCAGCGGGACTAGCGGCTACAATGAGCAGTTCTTC. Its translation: CASSGTSGYNEQFF.

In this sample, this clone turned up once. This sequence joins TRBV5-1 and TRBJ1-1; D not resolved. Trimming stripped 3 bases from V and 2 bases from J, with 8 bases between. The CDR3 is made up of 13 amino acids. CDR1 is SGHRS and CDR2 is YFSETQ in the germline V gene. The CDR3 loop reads CASSSTDNTEAFF. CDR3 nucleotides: TGCGCCAGCAGCTCGACGGATAACACTGAAGCTTTCTTT.

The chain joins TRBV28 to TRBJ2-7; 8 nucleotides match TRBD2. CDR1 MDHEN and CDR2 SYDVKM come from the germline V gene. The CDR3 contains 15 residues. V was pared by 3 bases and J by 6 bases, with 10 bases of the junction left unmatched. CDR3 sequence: CASSLSGTRSAEQYF. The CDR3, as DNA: TGTGCCAGCAGTTTGTCCGGGACTAGGAGCGCCGAGCAGTACTTC.